This T cell receptor beta chain is drawn from a study of blood T cells in healthy people across ages. Study observations and caveats: Per million T cells, the diversity of TCR beta decreased roughly linearly as age advanced. Diversity estimates from one million T cells were considered underestimates.

Only a few counts were recorded for this clonotype. Its antigen is unknown. A J-beta primer mix and a sample-barcoded 5' primer were used in a second PCR of about 7 to 12 cycles. From the 5' RACE reads, TCRdb called clonotypes with MiXCR, one entry per CDR3 protein. The sample has 650,000 to 1,000,000 distinct CDR3 sequences; about 47% are singletons. From germline, CDR1 is SQVTM and CDR2 ANQGSEA. Trimming left V 4 bases short and J 9 bases short, with 20 bases between. The CDR3 sequence is 14 residues long. This TCR derives from a man older than 75 in good health. Sequences were obtained from blood. The V call is TRBV29-1, the J call TRBJ2-3, with a possible D match to TRBD2 (5 bases). In DNA, the CDR3 is TGCAGCGTTGGAGAGGGAAGGTCCCTTAGGACGCAGTATTTT. It is translated as CSVGEGRSLRTQYF.